Listed here are 17 T cell receptor beta chains from one sample, sequenced in a study of cytomegalovirus exposure and HLA in healthy donors. PCR involved 60 Vbeta and 13 Jbeta primers. The method was immunoSEQ multiplex PCR; TCRdb's version includes in-frame clones alone and lacks a portion of them. Of 100,000 to 150,000 clones detected, 81% appear once; the ten largest clones hold under 4.5%. Sequenced material: PBMCs. The source of these receptors is a man between 18 and 29 years old in good health and CMV-seropositive.

The genes are TRBV6-6 and TRBJ2-1, with TRBD2 matching 9 bases. This CDR3 is built from 16 residues. V lost 0 bases, J lost 4 bases, and 4 bases stayed unmatched. Germline values: CDR1 MNHNY, CDR2 SVGAGI (reference sequence). The DNA of the CDR3 is TGTGCCAGCAGTTACTCGGCGCGGGAGGGGTACAATGAGCAGTTCTTC. Protein: CASSYSAREGYNEQFF.

V gene TRBV5-6 combines with J gene TRBJ1-6, with a weak D call TRBD1 (5 bases). The V end lost 5 bases, the J end lost 0 bases, and 15 bases lay between the germline ends. Germline V gene data show CDR1 as SGHDT and CDR2 as YYEEEE. The CDR3 loop spans 17 amino acids. The CDR3 is CASRRRQLSSYNSPLHF. DNA of the CDR3: TGTGCCAGCAGGAGGAGACAGCTCAGCTCCTATAATTCACCCCTCCACTTT.

This chain links TRBV19 with TRBJ1-3; possibly TRBD1 for D (6 bases). Trimming removed 9 bases at V and 7 bases at J, with 13 bases between. There are 12 residues in the CDR3. The V gene's germline CDR1 is LNHDA and CDR2 SQIVND (reference sequence). CDR3 nucleotides: TGTGCCAGCCAACAGGGTCGGAACACCATATATTTT. It specifies CASQQGRNTIYF.

This clone occurred once. The V and J genes are TRBV4-1 and TRBJ1-2; D might be TRBD1 (6 bases). V dropped 3 bases and J dropped 4 bases, with 15 bases sitting between them. This CDR3 has 15 residues. The V gene's germline CDR1 is MGHRA and CDR2 YSYEKL. Here the CDR3 reads CASSQAYGQTYGYTF. The CDR3 DNA follows: TGCGCCAGCAGCCAGGCATATGGACAGACCTATGGCTACACCTTC.

The rearrangement joins TRBV5-4 to TRBJ2-7; 10 bases line up with TRBD2. This CDR3 spans 16 amino acids. Germline CDR1 is SGHNT and CDR2 is YYREEE (reference sequence). Trimming at V came to 0 bases and at J to 2 bases, leaving 5 bases not matched to a gene. The CDR3 reads CASSLAPAGGPYEQYF. CDR3 bases: TGTGCCAGCAGCTTGGCTCCAGCGGGAGGGCCCTACGAGCAGTACTTC.

V gene TRBV5-1 combines with J gene TRBJ2-7, with TRBD2 as a possible D gene (5 bases). V lost 2 bases to trimming and J lost 3 bases, with 9 bases between them. The germline V gene encodes CDR1 SGHRS and CDR2 YFSETQ. The CDR3 extends over 13 amino acids. CDR3 loop: CASSFGADYEQYF. The CDR3 DNA reads as TGCGCCAGCAGCTTTGGAGCGGACTACGAGCAGTACTTC. The full variable domain, completed using reference TRBV5-1 and TRBJ2-7, is KAGVTQTPRYLIKTRGQQVTLSCSPISGHRSVSWYQQTPGQGLQFLFEYFSETQRNKGNFPGRFSGRQFSNSRSEMNVSTLELGDSALYLCASSFGADYEQYFGPGTRLTVT.

The chain is built from TRBV10-3 and TRBJ2-2; 10 bases are shared with TRBD1. The CDR3 covers 13 residues. Trimming took 8 bases from V and 6 from J; bases not matched to a gene: 3. The germline CDR1 and CDR2 sequences are ENHRY and SYGVKD. The CDR3 loop reads CAIPGQGSGELFF. In DNA, the CDR3 is TGTGCCATCCCGGGACAGGGGTCCGGGGAGCTGTTTTTT.

V gene TRBV7-2 combines with J gene TRBJ2-7; 7 bases are a match to TRBD2. The V segment lost 1 base and the J segment 0 bases; nucleotides outside the gene matches: 3. This CDR3 has 15 residues. In germline, CDR1 is SGHTA, CDR2 FQGNSA. CDR3 DNA sequence: TGTGCCAGCAGCTTAGGCGGGACTATCTCCTACGAGCAGTACTTC. It specifies CASSLGGTISYEQYF.

This chain links TRBV11-2 with TRBJ2-5; 12 nucleotides agree with TRBD2. The J call may be wrong; the DNA end is better matched by TRBJ2-7. Germline values: CDR1 SGHAT, CDR2 FQNNGV. The CDR3 runs to 15 residues. This chain's CDR3 is CASSSLAGGFYEQYF. CDR3 bases: TGTGCCAGCAGTTCACTAGCGGGAGGTTTCTACGAGCAGTACTTC.

V and J are TRBV28 and TRBJ2-7; tentatively, D is TRBD1 (5 bases). This CDR3 comprises 16 residues. CDR1 is MDHEN and CDR2 is SYDVKM in the germline V gene. V was pared by 7 bases and J by 1 base, with 20 bases between. CDR3 nucleotides: TGTGCCAGCACCCCGCCCAGGACACTCGTATCCTACGAGCAGTACTTC. It translates to CASTPPRTLVSYEQYF.

The chain uses TRBV7-2 and TRBJ1-4, with D tentatively TRBD1 (6 bases). Germline V lookup: CDR1 SGHTA, CDR2 FQGNSA. The CDR3 spans 13 residues. V lost 6 bases, J lost 7 bases, and 12 bases lay in between. The CDR3 loop reads CASSSQGLEKLFF. The CDR3 nucleotides read TGTGCCAGCAGTTCACAGGGCCTTGAAAAACTGTTTTTT.

This clone was recorded only once. This chain joins TRBV6-6 and TRBJ2-7; 8 bases line up with TRBD1. The CDR3 spans 14 residues. The germline V gene has CDR1 MNHNY and CDR2 SVGAGI (reference sequence). With 6 bases clipped from V and 4 bases from J, the junction kept 8 bases outside the gene matches. CDR3 residues: CASRSRTGIYEQYF. CDR3 DNA: TGTGCCAGCAGATCACGGACAGGGATTTACGAGCAGTACTTC.

The chain combines TRBV4-3 with TRBJ1-5; the D gene is possibly TRBD1 (5 bases). Looked up from germline, CDR1 is LGHNA and CDR2 is YSLEER. The CDR3 length is 19 residues. Trimming shortened V by 1 base and J by 1 base, and 20 bases separated the two germline ends. This CDR3 reads CASSQVAGRGGMSNQPQHF. The CDR3 DNA reads as TGCGCCAGCAGCCAAGTCGCAGGTCGGGGGGGGATGAGCAATCAGCCCCAGCATTTT.

This clone was recorded only once. The rearrangement uses TRBV27 and TRBJ1-5; no definite D call. There are 14 residues in the CDR3. Germline CDR1 MNHEY, CDR2 SMNVEV (reference sequence). V lost 5 bases to trimming and J lost 6 bases, with 14 bases between them. The CDR3 reads CASSLGQKSQPQHF. The CDR3 bases are TGTGCCAGCAGTCTTGGGCAGAAGAGTCAGCCCCAGCATTTT.

This chain uses TRBV19 with TRBJ2-3, with TRBD2 matching over 10 bases. V was pared by 5 bases and J by 2 bases, with 13 bases of the junction left unmatched. The CDR3 is 18 residues long. Per the germline V gene, CDR1 is LNHDA and CDR2 is SQIVND (reference sequence). This CDR3 is CASSAPPGLAGVTDTQYF. The DNA for the CDR3 is TGTGCCAGTAGTGCTCCCCCGGGTCTAGCGGGAGTCACAGATACGCAGTATTTT.

The chain joins TRBV10-3 to TRBJ2-5; D call uncertain. The end of the DNA fits TRBJ2-7 better, so the J call may be wrong. The V gene's germline CDR1 is ENHRY and CDR2 SYGVKD. The CDR3 is made up of 13 amino acids. The CDR3 DNA reads as TGTGCCGTAAGTTTAGGGCCCGACTACGAGCAGTACTTC. Its protein product is CAVSLGPDYEQYF.

The V call is TRBV4-2, the J call TRBJ1-3; D is unresolved. V lost 0 bases and J 2 bases, leaving 8 bases between the germline ends. Germline V gives CDR1 LGHNA, CDR2 YNFKEQ. The CDR3 runs to 15 residues. As DNA, the CDR3 is TGTGCCAGCAGCCAAGATCGGGGAACTGGAAACACCATATATTTT. Residues: CASSQDRGTGNTIYF.